The sequence of this T cell receptor beta chain was determined in a study of a mutant IDH1 vaccine in newly diagnosed glioma. Comments on this clone: The antigen remains unidentified.

Time point specified: week 5, during vaccination. In the vaccine, a single dose held 300 ug of the mutant IDH1 20-mer peptide, along with topical imiquimod. The CDR3 extends over 13 amino acids. Trimming stripped 6 bases from V and 2 bases from J, with 7 bases between. The germline V gene encodes CDR1 LNHDA and CDR2 SQIVND (reference sequence). TCRdb keeps only in-frame clones here, not all; method: immunoSEQ multiplex PCR. The sample shows around 50,000 clones, 90% of them seen only once. Sample: PBMCs, taken from a glioma patient whose treatment included an IDH1 peptide vaccine. V and J are TRBV19 and TRBJ2-2; no clear D gene. This TCR derives from a woman between 40 and 50 years old with glioma. This chain's CDR3 is CASRSINTGELFF. The CDR3 DNA reads as TGTGCCAGTAGATCCATAAACACCGGGGAGCTGTTTTTT.